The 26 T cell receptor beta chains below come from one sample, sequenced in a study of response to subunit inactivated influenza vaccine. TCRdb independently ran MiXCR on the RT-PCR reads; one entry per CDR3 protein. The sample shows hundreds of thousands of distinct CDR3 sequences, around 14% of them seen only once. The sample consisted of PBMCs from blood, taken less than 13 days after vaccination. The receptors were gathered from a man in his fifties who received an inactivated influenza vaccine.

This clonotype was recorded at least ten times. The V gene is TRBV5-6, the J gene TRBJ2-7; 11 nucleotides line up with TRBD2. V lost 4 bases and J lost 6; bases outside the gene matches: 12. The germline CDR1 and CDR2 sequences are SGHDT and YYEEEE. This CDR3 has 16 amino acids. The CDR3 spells CASSTNQLAGVFEQYF. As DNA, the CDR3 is TGTGCCAGCAGCACGAACCAACTAGCGGGAGTCTTCGAGCAGTACTTC.

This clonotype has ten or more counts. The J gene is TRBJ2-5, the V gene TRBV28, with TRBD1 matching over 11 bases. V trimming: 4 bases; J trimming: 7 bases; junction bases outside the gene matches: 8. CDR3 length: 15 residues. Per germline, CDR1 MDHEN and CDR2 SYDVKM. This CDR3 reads CASSSDGDRGGTQYF. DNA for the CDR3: TGTGCCAGCAGTTCAGACGGGGACAGGGGGGGGACCCAGTACTTC.

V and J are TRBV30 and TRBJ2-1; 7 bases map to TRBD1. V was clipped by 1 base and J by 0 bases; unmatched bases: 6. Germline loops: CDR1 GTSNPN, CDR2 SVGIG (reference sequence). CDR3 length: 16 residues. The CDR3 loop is CAWSESRDSSYNEQFF. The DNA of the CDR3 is TGTGCCTGGAGTGAGTCCCGGGACAGCTCCTACAATGAGCAGTTCTTC.

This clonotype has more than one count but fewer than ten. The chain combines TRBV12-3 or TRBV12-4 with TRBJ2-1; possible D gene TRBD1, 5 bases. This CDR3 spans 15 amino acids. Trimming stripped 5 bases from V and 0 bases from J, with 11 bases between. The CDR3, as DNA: TGTGCCAGCAGTGGTGGGGCAAGCTCCTACAATGAGCAGTTCTTC. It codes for CASSGGASSYNEQFF.

CDR3 bases: TGTGCCAGCAGTCACCCTGGTGGGGCAGATACGCAGTATTTT. Its protein is CASSHPGGADTQYF. The rearrangement uses TRBV28 and TRBJ2-3; D ambiguous. The CDR3 is made up of 14 amino acids. Trimming took off 5 bases at V and 4 bases at J, with 13 bases between the two ends. Germline values: CDR1 MDHEN, CDR2 SYDVKM.

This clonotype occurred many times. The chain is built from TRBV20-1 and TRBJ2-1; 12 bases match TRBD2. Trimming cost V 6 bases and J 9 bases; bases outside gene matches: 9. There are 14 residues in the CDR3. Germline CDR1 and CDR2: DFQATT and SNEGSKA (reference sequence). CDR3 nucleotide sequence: TGCAGTGCCGGGGCCACTAGCGGGAGGATTGAGCAGTTCTTC. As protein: CSAGATSGRIEQFF.

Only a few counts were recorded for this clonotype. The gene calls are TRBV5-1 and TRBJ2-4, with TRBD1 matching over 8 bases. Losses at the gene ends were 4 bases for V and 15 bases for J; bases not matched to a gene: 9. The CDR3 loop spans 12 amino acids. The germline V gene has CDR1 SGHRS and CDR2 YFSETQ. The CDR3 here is CASSHGQGGRYF. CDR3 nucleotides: TGCGCCAGCAGCCACGGACAGGGCGGACGGTACTTC.

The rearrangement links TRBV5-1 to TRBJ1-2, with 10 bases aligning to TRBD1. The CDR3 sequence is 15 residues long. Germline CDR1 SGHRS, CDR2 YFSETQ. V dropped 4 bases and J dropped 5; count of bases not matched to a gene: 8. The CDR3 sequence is CASSPMGTGVYGYTF. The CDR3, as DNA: TGCGCCAGCAGCCCCATGGGGACAGGGGTTTATGGCTACACCTTC.

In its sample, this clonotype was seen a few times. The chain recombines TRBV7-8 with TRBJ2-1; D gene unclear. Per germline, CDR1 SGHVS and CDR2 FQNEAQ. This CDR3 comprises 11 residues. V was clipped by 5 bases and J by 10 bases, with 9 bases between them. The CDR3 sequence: CASSPQEEQFF. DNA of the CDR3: TGTGCCAGCAGCCCCCAGGAAGAGCAGTTCTTC.

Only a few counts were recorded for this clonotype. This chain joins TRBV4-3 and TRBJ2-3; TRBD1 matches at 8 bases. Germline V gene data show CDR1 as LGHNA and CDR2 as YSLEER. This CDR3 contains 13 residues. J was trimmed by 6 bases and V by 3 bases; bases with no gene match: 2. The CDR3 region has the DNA TGCGCCAGCAGCCAGAGGACAGGGGATACGCAGTATTTT. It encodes CASSQRTGDTQYF.

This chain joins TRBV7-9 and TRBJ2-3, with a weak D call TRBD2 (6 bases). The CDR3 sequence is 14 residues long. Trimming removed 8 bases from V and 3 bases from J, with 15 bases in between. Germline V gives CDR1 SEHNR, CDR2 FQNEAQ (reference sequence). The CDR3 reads CASAVAGNTDTQYF. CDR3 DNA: TGTGCCAGCGCCGTGGCGGGGAATACAGATACGCAGTATTTT.

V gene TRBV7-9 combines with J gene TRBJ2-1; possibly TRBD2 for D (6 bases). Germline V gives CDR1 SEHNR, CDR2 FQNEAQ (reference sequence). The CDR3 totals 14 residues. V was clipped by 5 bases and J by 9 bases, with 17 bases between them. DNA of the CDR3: TGTGCCAGCAGCCTATTTTCAGGAGGGAGTGAGCAGTTCTTC. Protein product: CASSLFSGGSEQFF.

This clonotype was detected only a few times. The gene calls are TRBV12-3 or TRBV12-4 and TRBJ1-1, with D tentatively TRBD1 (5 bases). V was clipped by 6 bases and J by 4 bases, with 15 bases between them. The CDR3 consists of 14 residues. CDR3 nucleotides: TGTGCCAGCAGACTACAGGAAGGTGGCACTGAAGCTTTCTTT. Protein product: CASRLQEGGTEAFF.

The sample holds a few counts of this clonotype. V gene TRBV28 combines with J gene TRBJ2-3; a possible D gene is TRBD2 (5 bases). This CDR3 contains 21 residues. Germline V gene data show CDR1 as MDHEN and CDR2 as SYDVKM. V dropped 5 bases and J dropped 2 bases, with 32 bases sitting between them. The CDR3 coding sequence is TGTGCCAGCAGTCCTCAGCCCATTTACAGATCCGGACTGAGCTTCACAGATACGCAGTATTTT. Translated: CASSPQPIYRSGLSFTDTQYF.

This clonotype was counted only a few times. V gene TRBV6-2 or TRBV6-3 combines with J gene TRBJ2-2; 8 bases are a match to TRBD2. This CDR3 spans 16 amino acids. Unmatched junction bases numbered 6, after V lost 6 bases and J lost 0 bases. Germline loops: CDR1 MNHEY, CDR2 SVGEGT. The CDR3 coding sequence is TGTGCCAGCAGGGGGAGACTAGCGACGAACACCGGGGAGCTGTTTTTT. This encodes CASRGRLATNTGELFF.

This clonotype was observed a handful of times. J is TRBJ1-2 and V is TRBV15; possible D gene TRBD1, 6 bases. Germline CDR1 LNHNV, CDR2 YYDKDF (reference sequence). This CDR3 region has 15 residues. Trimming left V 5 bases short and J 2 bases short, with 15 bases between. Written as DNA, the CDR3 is TGTGCCACCAGCCCGATTCCCCAGGGGAACTATGGCTACACCTTC. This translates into CATSPIPQGNYGYTF. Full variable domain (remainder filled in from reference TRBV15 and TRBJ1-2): DAMVIQNPRYQVTQFGKPVTLSCSQTLNHNVMYWYQQKSSQAPKLLFHYYDKDFNNEADTPDNFQSRRPNTSFCFLDIRSPGLGDTAMYLCATSPIPQGNYGYTFGSGTRLTVV.

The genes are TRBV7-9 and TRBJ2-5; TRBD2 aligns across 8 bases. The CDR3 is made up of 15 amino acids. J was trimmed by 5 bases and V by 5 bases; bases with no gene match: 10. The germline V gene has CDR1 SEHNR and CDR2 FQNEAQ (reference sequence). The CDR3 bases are TGTGCCAGCAGCCTGTTGGCGGGGGGTACGGAGACCCAGTACTTC. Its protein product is CASSLLAGGTETQYF.

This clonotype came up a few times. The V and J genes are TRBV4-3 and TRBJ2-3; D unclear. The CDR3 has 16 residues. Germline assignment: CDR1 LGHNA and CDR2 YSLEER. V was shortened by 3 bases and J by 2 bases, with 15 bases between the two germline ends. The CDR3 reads CASSHGRMAHTDTQYF. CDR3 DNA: TGCGCCAGCAGCCATGGTCGGATGGCCCACACAGATACGCAGTATTTT.

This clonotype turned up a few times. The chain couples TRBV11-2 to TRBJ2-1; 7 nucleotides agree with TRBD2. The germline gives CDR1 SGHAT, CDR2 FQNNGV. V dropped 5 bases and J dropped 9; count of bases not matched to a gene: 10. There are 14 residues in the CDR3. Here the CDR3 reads CASSPLGEGLEQFF. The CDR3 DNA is TGTGCCAGCAGCCCGCTGGGGGAGGGTCTTGAGCAGTTCTTC.

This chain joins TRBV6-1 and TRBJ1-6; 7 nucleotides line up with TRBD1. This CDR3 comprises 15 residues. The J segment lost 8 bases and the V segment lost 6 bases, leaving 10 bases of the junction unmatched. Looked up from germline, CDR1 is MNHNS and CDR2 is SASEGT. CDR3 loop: CASSSAGDRYSPLHF. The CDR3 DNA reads TGTGCCAGCAGCTCTGCTGGGGACAGATATTCACCCCTCCACTTT.

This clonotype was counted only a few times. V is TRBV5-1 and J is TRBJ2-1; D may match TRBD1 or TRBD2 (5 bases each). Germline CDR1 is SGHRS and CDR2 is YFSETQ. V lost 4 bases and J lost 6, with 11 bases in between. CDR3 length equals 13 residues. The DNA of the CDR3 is TGCGCCAGCAGCGGGAGACAGTCCAATGAGCAGTTCTTC. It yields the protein CASSGRQSNEQFF.

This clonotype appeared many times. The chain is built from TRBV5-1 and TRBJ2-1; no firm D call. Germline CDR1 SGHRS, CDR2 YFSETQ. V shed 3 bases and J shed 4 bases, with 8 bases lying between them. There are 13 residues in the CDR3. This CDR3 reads CASSSTRYNEQFF. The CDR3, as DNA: TGCGCCAGCAGCTCGACACGGTACAATGAGCAGTTCTTC. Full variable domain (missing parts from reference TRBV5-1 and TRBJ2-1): KAGVTQTPRYLIKTRGQQVTLSCSPISGHRSVSWYQQTPGQGLQFLFEYFSETQRNKGNFPGRFSGRQFSNSRSEMNVSTLELGDSALYLCASSSTRYNEQFFGPGTRLTVL.

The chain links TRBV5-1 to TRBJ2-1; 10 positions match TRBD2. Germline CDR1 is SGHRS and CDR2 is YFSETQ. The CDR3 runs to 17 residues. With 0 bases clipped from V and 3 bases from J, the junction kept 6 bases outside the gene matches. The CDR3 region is CASSLAGLAGVYNEQFF. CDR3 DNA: TGCGCCAGCAGCTTGGCCGGTCTAGCGGGAGTCTACAATGAGCAGTTCTTC.

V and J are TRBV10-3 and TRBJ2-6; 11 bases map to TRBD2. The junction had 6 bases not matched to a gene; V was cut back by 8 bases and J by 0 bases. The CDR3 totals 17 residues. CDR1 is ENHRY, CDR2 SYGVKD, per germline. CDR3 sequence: CAIGTSGASSGANVLTF. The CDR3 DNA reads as TGTGCCATCGGGACTAGCGGAGCTTCCTCTGGGGCCAACGTCCTGACTTTC.

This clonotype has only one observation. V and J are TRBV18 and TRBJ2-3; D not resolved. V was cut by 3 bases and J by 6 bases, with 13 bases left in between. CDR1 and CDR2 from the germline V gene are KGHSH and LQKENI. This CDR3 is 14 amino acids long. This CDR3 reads CASSPTTALDTQYF. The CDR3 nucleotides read TGTGCCAGCTCACCGACGACGGCCCTGGATACGCAGTATTTT.

DNA of the CDR3: TGTGCCAGCAGTTCCCCCCGGGACACACAAGAGACCCAGTACTTC. Encoded protein: CASSSPRDTQETQYF. The V call is TRBV6-5, the J call TRBJ2-5, with a tentative D call TRBD1 (6 bases). Germline lookup yields CDR1 MNHEY and CDR2 SVGAGI. Trimming shortened V by 4 bases and J by 2 bases, and 14 bases separated the two germline ends. The CDR3 has 15 residues.